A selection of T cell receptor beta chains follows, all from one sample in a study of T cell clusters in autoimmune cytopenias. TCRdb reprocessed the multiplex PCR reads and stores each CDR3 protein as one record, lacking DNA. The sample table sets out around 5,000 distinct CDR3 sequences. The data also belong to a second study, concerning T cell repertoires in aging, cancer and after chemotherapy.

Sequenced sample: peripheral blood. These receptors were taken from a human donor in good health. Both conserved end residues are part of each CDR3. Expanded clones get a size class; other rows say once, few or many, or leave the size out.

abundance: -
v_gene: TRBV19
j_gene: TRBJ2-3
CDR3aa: CASSIQSLTDTQYF

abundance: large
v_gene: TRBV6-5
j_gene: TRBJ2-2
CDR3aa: CASTTGTGAVELFF

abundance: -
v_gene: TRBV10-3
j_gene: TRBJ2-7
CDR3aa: CAISESMGEQYF

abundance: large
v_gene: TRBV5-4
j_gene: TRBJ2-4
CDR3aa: CASSLQGGNKNIQYF

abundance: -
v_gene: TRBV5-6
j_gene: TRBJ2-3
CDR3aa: CASSPGVDTQYF

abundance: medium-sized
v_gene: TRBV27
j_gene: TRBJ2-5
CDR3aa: CASSWGQGETQYF

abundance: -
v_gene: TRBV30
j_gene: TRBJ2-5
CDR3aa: CAWSEGQGAAETQYF

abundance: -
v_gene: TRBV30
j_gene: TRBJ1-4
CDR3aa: CAWSGASFNEKLFF

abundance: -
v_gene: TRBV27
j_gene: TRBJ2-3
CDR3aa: CASSLSALAGAIDTQYF

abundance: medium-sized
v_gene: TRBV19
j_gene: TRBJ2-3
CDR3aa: CASRPLAVDTQYF

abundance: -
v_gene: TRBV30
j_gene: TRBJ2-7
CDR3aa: CAGELAPSYEQYF

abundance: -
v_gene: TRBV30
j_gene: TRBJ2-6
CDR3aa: CAWSIKVRGANVLTF

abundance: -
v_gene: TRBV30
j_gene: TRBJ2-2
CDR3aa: CAWSFLRGVTGELFF

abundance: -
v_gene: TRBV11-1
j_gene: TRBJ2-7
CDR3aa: CASSYRARAGALSEQYF

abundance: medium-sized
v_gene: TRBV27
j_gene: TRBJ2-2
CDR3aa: CASRFSDSTGELFF

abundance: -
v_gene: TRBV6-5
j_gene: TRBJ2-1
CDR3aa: CASSSGRTHNEQFF

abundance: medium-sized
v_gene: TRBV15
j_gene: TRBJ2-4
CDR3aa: CATSSSGQGVWNIQYF

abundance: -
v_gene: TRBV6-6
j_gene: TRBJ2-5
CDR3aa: CASSYFSGSPQETQYF

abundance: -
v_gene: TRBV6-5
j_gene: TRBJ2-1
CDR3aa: CASSYSGQGGNEQFF

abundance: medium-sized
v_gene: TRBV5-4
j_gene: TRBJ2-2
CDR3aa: CASSLASGNTGELFF

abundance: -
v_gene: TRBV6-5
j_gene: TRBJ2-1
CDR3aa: CASSFGQGAYNEQFF

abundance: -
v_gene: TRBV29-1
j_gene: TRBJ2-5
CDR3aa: CSGGLRDGTQYF

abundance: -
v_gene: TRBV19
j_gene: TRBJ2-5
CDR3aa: CASSIGRQRQGETQYF

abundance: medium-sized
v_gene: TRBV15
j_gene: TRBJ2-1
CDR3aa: CATSRYAGPGDNEQFF

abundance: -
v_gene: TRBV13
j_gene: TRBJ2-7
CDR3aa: CASSLGGGYREQYF

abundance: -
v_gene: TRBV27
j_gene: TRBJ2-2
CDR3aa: CASREIGTTGELFF